This TCR beta chain comes out of a study of Graves' ophthalmopathy and Graves' hyperthyroidism. Germline values: CDR1 ENHRY, CDR2 SYGVKD. The ends lost 3 bases at V and 2 bases at J; junction bases unmatched: 7. The CDR3 totals 15 residues. From RNA, the CDR3 regions of TCR beta chains were amplified and sequenced. Investigators did first-round RT-PCR with HTBI primers, then second-round multiplex PCR. TCRdb analysed the multiplex PCR reads with MiXCR anew, one entry per CDR3 protein. The sample comprises roughly 300,000 distinct CDR3 sequences, about a sixth of which are singletons, and roughly an eighth rests with the top ten.

The TCR sequence derives from an adult man with Graves' ophthalmopathy. The specimen sequenced was peripheral blood. The rearrangement links TRBV10-3 to TRBJ2-7; 7 bases are a match to TRBD1. DNA of the CDR3: TGTGCCATCAGTGAATCGTGGGACAGACCCTACGAGCAGTACTTC. This translates into CAISESWDRPYEQYF.